These 11 T cell receptor beta chains share one sample of origin, sequenced in a study of shared clonotypes between healthy human individuals. The naive CD8 subset, CD45RO-negative cells positively selected for CCR7, excluded terminally differentiated effector memory CD45RA+ cells. Here immunoSEQ multiplex PCR was the method, and the copy in TCRdb shows in-frame clones only, minus some. The sample lists about 1.9 million clones; 93% were seen once. Sequencing was performed on naive CD8+ T cells from PBMCs. The receptors derive from a young man in good health. Some clones in this sample may be carry-over from other donors' samples.

The chain joins TRBV6-5 to TRBJ2-7; 7 bases agree with TRBD1. V shed 8 bases and J 3 bases; nucleotides not matched to a gene: 7. There are 13 residues in the CDR3. Germline V gene lookup returns CDR1 MNHEY and CDR2 SVGAGI. The CDR3 is CASGSGQLYEQYF. Here the CDR3 DNA reads TGTGCCAGCGGGTCGGGACAGCTCTACGAGCAGTACTTC.

This sequence joins TRBV14 and TRBJ1-1; unclear D gene. V lost 4 bases to trimming and J lost 7 bases, with 10 bases between them. The CDR3 runs to 12 residues. Per germline, CDR1 SGHDN and CDR2 FVKESK. CDR3 DNA: TGTGCCAGCAGCCCTGGACCCGATGAAGCTTTCTTT. It yields the protein CASSPGPDEAFF. The full variable domain, rest sourced from reference TRBV14 and TRBJ1-1, is EAGVTQFPSHSVIEKGQTVTLRCDPISGHDNLYWYRRVMGKEIKFLLHFVKESKQDESGMPNNRFLAERTGGTYSTLKVQPAELEDSGVYFCASSPGPDEAFFGQGTRLTVV.

To note about this clone: This CDR3 is also generated by other DNA sequences in the sample. CDR3 in DNA: TGCGCCAGCAGTGAGTTGAACACCGGGGAGCTGTTTTTT. It codes for CASSELNTGELFF. V gene TRBV10-1 combines with J gene TRBJ2-2; D gene unclear. V lost 1 base and J 1 base, leaving 1 base between the germline ends. Germline lookup yields CDR1 WNHNN and CDR2 SYGVQD (reference sequence). CDR3 length: 13 residues.

The gene calls are TRBV30 and TRBJ2-1; TRBD2 matches at 7 bases. Germline assignment: CDR1 GTSNPN and CDR2 SVGIG (reference sequence). CDR3 length equals 14 residues. V lost 4 bases and J lost 8; bases outside the gene matches: 11. CDR3 in DNA: TGTGCCTGGAATGAAGCGGGACCCCCGCATGAGCAGTTCTTC. This sequence encodes CAWNEAGPPHEQFF.

The V call is TRBV7-6, the J call TRBJ2-7, with 7 positions matching TRBD2. The CDR3 extends over 16 amino acids. The trim removed 5 bases at V and 4 bases at J, leaving 14 bases unmatched. Germline CDR1 SGHVS, CDR2 FNYEAQ. As DNA, the CDR3 is TGTGCCAGCAGCCCCTACCGCGGGGCGGGGGTGTACGAGCAGTACTTC. It specifies CASSPYRGAGVYEQYF.

The J gene is TRBJ2-4, the V gene TRBV28; tentatively, D is TRBD1 (6 bases). The V gene's germline CDR1 is MDHEN and CDR2 SYDVKM. This CDR3 region has 16 residues. Trimming removed 7 bases from V and 6 bases from J, with 22 bases in between. The CDR3 spells CASTTFQGLPGNIQYF. Written as DNA, the CDR3 is TGTGCCAGCACAACCTTCCAGGGGCTCCCCGGAAACATTCAGTACTTC.

V and J are TRBV6-5 and TRBJ1-1; D is possibly TRBD1 (6 bases). Germline V gene sequence: CDR1 MNHEY, CDR2 SVGAGI. The ends were cut back, 6 bases at V and 4 bases at J, with 15 bases in the middle. The CDR3 extends over 14 amino acids. This chain's CDR3 is CASSISGAGTEAFF. CDR3 DNA: TGTGCCAGCAGCATATCGGGGGCTGGCACTGAAGCTTTCTTT.

The chain recombines TRBV2 with TRBJ2-1; perhaps TRBD1 as D (5 bases). CDR1 is SNHLY and CDR2 is FYNNEI in the germline V gene. This CDR3 has 15 residues. V lost 4 bases to trimming and J lost 4 bases, with 14 bases between them. CDR3 DNA sequence: TGTGCCAGCAGTGTGGGCCAGGGTTCTTACAATGAGCAGTTCTTC. Its translation is CASSVGQGSYNEQFF.

A note on this clone: Other DNA variants within this sample encode the same CDR3. This rearrangement joins TRBV10-3 to TRBJ1-3; no clear D gene. V gave up 3 bases and J gave up 7 bases, with 7 bases separating them. Germline V gene lookup returns CDR1 ENHRY and CDR2 SYGVKD. CDR3 length: 12 amino acids. The CDR3 nucleotides read TGTGCCATCAGTGACCCGGGGAACACCATATATTTT. It yields the protein CAISDPGNTIYF.

To note about this clone: One end of the junction is discordant with germline, which a read error may explain. The genes are TRBV13 and TRBJ2-7; TRBD1 matches 7 bases. CDR3 length: 12 residues. Germline CDR1 is PRHDT and CDR2 is FYEKMQ (reference sequence). The CDR3 protein is CASSSLGQVPVF. The CDR3 bases are TGTGCCAGCAGCTCCCTCGGACAGGTGCCGGTCTTC.

This chain links TRBV10-2 with TRBJ2-5, with 7 bases that match TRBD2. The DNA end is a closer match to TRBJ2-7, so the J assignment may be wrong. Germline CDR1 WSHSY, CDR2 SAAADI. This CDR3 region has 12 residues. Written as DNA, the CDR3 is TGCGCCAGCCAAGCGGGGCCCTACGAGCAGTACTTC. Translating gives CASQAGPYEQYF.